The 21 T cell receptor beta chains reported below all come from one sample, sequenced in a study of blood T cell repertoires in COVID-19 (dated by TCRdb to 2020 to 2022). Library preparation was by the immunoSEQ multiplex PCR assay. The table comes from immuneACCESS by way of TCRdb, which keeps in-frame sequences with V and J called. Part of the clones is missing from these tables; in studies checked, under half for an unresolved V gene and the rest for unknown reasons. The sample yields about 360,000 clones; roughly 80% were counted once. Of the sample, 1.1% is held by the ten largest clones. What was sequenced was peripheral blood. The receptors here all came from a human donor with acute or convalescent COVID-19. The donor label of this sample is uncertain.

The V gene is TRBV6-6, the J gene TRBJ2-1; 10 bases fit TRBD2. The length of the CDR3 is 16 residues. J lost 7 bases, V lost 3 bases, and 9 bases had no gene match. CDR1 is MNHNY and CDR2 is SVGAGI in the germline V gene (reference sequence). The DNA for the CDR3 is TGTGCCAGCAGTTATTTAGCTAGCGGGGGATTAAATGAGCAGTTCTTC. Encoded protein: CASSYLASGGLNEQFF.

The rearrangement joins TRBV6-5 to TRBJ1-1, with D possibly being TRBD1 (6 bases). CDR1 and CDR2 (germline): MNHEY, SVGAGI. CDR3 size: 13 residues. The germline V and J ends were trimmed by 7 bases and 4 bases, with 13 bases remaining between them. Here the CDR3 DNA reads TGTGCCAGCAAAGGACAGAGGGGCACTGAAGCTTTCTTT. Its protein is CASKGQRGTEAFF.

The chain uses TRBV18 and TRBJ2-1, with 14 bases identical to TRBD2. The germline V gene encodes CDR1 KGHSH and CDR2 LQKENI. After removal of 0 bases from V and 9 bases from J, the junction contained 4 bases not matched to a gene. The CDR3 covers 16 residues. CDR3 bases: TGTGCCAGCTCACCACCGGGACTAGCGGGAGTTGGTGAGCAGTTCTTC. Its protein is CASSPPGLAGVGEQFF.

The rearrangement uses TRBV29-1 and TRBJ2-2, with D uncertain. This CDR3 spans 13 amino acids. V lost 6 bases and J lost 5, with 13 bases in between. The germline gives CDR1 SQVTM, CDR2 ANQGSEA. The CDR3 bases are TGCAGCGTCGGCCTTGACATTACCGGGGAGCTGTTTTTT. This sequence encodes CSVGLDITGELFF.

This clone has only one observation. J is TRBJ2-5 and V is TRBV19, with D uncertain. CDR1 LNHDA and CDR2 SQIVND come from the germline V gene (reference sequence). The CDR3 runs to 13 residues. V gave up 0 bases and J gave up 7 bases, with 9 bases separating them. CDR3 loop: CASSIEWSRTQYF. In nucleotides, the CDR3 is TGTGCCAGTAGTATAGAATGGAGTCGGACCCAGTACTTC. The full variable domain, rest sourced from reference TRBV19 and TRBJ2-5, is DGGITQSPKYLFRKEGQNVTLSCEQNLNHDAMYWYRQDPGQGLRLIYYSQIVNDFQKGDIAEGYSVSREKKESFPLTVTSAQKNPTAFYLCASSIEWSRTQYFGPGTRLLVL.

The chain joins TRBV6-5 to TRBJ2-5; tentatively, D is TRBD1 (6 bases). The CDR3 sequence is 14 residues long. Trimming cost V 6 bases and J 1 base, with 12 bases left between them. Looked up from germline, CDR1 is MNHEY and CDR2 is SVGAGI. CDR3 sequence: CASSGTRSQETQYF. The CDR3 region has the DNA TGTGCCAGCAGCGGGACAAGGAGCCAAGAGACCCAGTACTTC.

The chain couples TRBV2 to TRBJ1-6; a weak D match, TRBD1 (5 bases). The CDR3 covers 14 residues. V lost 5 bases and J 5 bases, leaving 10 bases between the germline ends. Per the germline V gene, CDR1 is SNHLY and CDR2 is FYNNEI. The CDR3 sequence is CASSNRQHNSPLHF. The DNA for the CDR3 is TGTGCCAGCAGTAACAGGCAGCATAATTCACCCCTCCACTTT.

The gene calls are TRBV10-3 and TRBJ1-6; D is ambiguous. V was cut by 6 bases and J by 6 bases, with 15 bases left in between. Germline V gene sequence: CDR1 ENHRY, CDR2 SYGVKD. The CDR3 runs to 15 residues. DNA of the CDR3: TGTGCCATCAGGATGGACGGGATTACTAATTCACCCCTCCACTTT. Its protein is CAIRMDGITNSPLHF.

The chain joins TRBV5-1 to TRBJ2-1, with 14 bases identical to TRBD2. V was clipped by 4 bases and J by 7 bases; unmatched bases: 4. Germline V lookup: CDR1 SGHRS, CDR2 YFSETQ. There are 15 residues in the CDR3. The CDR3 DNA sequence: TGCGCCAGCAGCACGGGACTAGCGGGAGTTAATGAGCAGTTCTTC. This translates into CASSTGLAGVNEQFF.

V is TRBV6-5 and J is TRBJ1-5; tentative D call: TRBD1 (5 bases). The CDR3 has 13 amino acids. Germline lookup yields CDR1 MNHEY and CDR2 SVGAGI. The V gene lost 8 bases and the J gene lost 5 bases, with 13 bases spanning the gap. This CDR3 reads CASAGLPDQPQHF. The CDR3 DNA sequence: TGTGCCAGCGCGGGACTCCCCGATCAGCCCCAGCATTTT.

The chain employs TRBV7-4 and TRBJ1-2; D may be TRBD1 (5 bases). The V and J ends lost 6 bases and 3 bases respectively, with 11 bases between them. This CDR3 region has 13 residues. In germline, CDR1 is SGHVT, CDR2 SQSDAQ. The CDR3 protein is CASRPVGHYGYTF. The CDR3 DNA is TGTGCCAGCAGGCCCGTGGGGCACTATGGCTACACCTTC.

The chain recombines TRBV21-1 with TRBJ1-1; TRBD1, the D gene given by the table, was not confirmed from the DNA. TRBV21-1 is tagged as a pseudogene. The CDR3 has 16 amino acids. The DNA for the CDR3 is TGTGCCAGCAGTAACATTCTGGGACACCTTAACACTGAAGCTTTCTTT. This codes for CASSNILGHLNTEAFF.

CDR3 residues: CAWNEASYEQYF. DNA for the CDR3: TGTGCCTGGAACGAAGCCTCCTACGAGCAGTACTTC. The V and J genes are TRBV30 and TRBJ2-7; no clear D. The CDR3 has 12 amino acids. The ends were cut back, 4 bases at V and 0 bases at J, with 7 bases in the middle. Germline values: CDR1 GTSNPN, CDR2 SVGIG (reference sequence).

V is TRBV29-1 and J is TRBJ1-1; the D gene is possibly TRBD1 (6 bases). CDR1 SQVTM and CDR2 ANQGSEA come from the germline V gene. V lost 3 bases to trimming and J lost 11 bases, with 16 bases between them. This CDR3 is built from 12 residues. CDR3 sequence: CSVDTTGRGAFF. CDR3 sequence (DNA): TGCAGCGTTGATACAACGGGGAGGGGGGCTTTCTTT.

The chain employs TRBV5-5 and TRBJ1-1, with 10 nucleotides matching TRBD1. V gave up 1 base and J gave up 4 bases; unmatched junction bases: 7. Per germline, CDR1 SGHKS and CDR2 YYEKEE (reference sequence). The CDR3 has 16 residues. CDR3 amino acids: CASSLRPGQGSTEAFF. CDR3 DNA sequence: TGTGCCAGCAGCTTGAGGCCGGGACAGGGGAGCACTGAAGCTTTCTTT.

The chain employs TRBV4-1 and TRBJ1-2, with no clear D. CDR3 length: 15 residues. Germline V CDR1 and CDR2: MGHRA, YSYEKL. Trimming removed 1 base from V and 1 base from J, with 10 bases in between. CDR3 coding DNA: TGCGCCAGCAGCCAAGGAGCGGGCAGTAACTATGGCTACACCTTC. It codes for CASSQGAGSNYGYTF.

In its sample, this clone was seen once. The chain carries TRBV5-6 and TRBJ1-4, with D unclear. The CDR3 has 13 amino acids. The germline CDR1 and CDR2 sequences are SGHDT and YYEEEE. Trimming took 2 bases from V and 4 from J, leaving 6 bases between them. This chain's CDR3 is CASSFELNEKLFF. The DNA for the CDR3 is TGTGCCAGCAGCTTCGAACTTAATGAAAAACTGTTTTTT.

DNA for the CDR3: TGCGCCAGCAGCTTGGCTACTGGGGGGATGCTCTACGAGCAGTACTTC. It is translated as CASSLATGGMLYEQYF. V gene TRBV5-1 combines with J gene TRBJ2-7; weak D call: TRBD2 (6 bases). Germline V lookup: CDR1 SGHRS, CDR2 YFSETQ. This CDR3 spans 16 amino acids. V was trimmed by 0 bases and J by 3 bases, leaving 16 bases between them.

The chain couples TRBV18 to TRBJ2-7, with 9 bases fitting TRBD1. With 2 bases clipped from V and 5 bases from J, the junction kept 1 base outside the gene matches. This CDR3 is 13 amino acids long. CDR1 KGHSH and CDR2 LQKENI come from the germline V gene. The CDR3 here is CASSPGTGNEQYF. As DNA, the CDR3 is TGTGCCAGCTCACCAGGGACAGGGAACGAGCAGTACTTC.

The chain carries TRBV7-2 and TRBJ1-1; D is perhaps TRBD1 (6 bases). Per the germline V gene, CDR1 is SGHTA and CDR2 is FQGNSA. V lost 1 base to trimming and J lost 1 base, with 13 bases between them. This CDR3 is 16 amino acids long. The CDR3 protein is CASSLERGRTNTEAFF. Here the CDR3 DNA reads TGTGCCAGCAGCTTAGAAAGGGGGAGAACGAACACTGAAGCTTTCTTT.

J is TRBJ2-5 and V is TRBV28, with a weak D call TRBD2 (6 bases). Looked up from germline, CDR1 is MDHEN and CDR2 is SYDVKM. Trimming stripped 5 bases from V and 2 bases from J, with 9 bases between. The CDR3 runs to 13 residues. CDR3 nucleotides: TGTGCCAGCAGTCCCCGGGGGCAAGAGACCCAGTACTTC. Encoded protein: CASSPRGQETQYF.